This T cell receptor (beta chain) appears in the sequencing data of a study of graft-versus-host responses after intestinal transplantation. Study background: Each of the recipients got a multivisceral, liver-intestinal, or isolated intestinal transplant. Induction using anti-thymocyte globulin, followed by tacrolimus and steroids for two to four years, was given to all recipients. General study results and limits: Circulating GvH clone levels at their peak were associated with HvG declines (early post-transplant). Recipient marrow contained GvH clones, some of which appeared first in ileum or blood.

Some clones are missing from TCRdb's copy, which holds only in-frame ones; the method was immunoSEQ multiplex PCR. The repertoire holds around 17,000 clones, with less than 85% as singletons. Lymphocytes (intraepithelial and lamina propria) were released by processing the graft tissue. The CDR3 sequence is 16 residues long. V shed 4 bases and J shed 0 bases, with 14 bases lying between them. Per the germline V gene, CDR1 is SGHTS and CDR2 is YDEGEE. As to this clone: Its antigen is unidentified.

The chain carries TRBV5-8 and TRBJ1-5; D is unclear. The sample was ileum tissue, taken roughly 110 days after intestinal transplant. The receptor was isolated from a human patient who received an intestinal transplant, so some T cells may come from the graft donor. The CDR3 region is CASSPLWTISNQPQHF. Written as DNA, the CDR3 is TGTGCCAGCAGCCCCCTTTGGACGATTAGCAATCAGCCCCAGCATTTT. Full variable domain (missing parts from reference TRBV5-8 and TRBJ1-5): EAGVTQSPTHLIKTRGQQATLRCSPISGHTSVYWYQQALGLGLQFLLWYDEGEERNRGNFPPRFSGRQFPNYSSELNVNALELEDSALYLCASSPLWTISNQPQHFGDGTRLSIL.